Listed below are T cell receptor beta chains from one sample, sequenced in a study of cytomegalovirus exposure and HLA in healthy donors. Some clones are missing from TCRdb's copy, which holds only in-frame ones; the method was immunoSEQ multiplex PCR. The sample gives under 200,000 clones, around 75% of which show up once; 2.5% to 3% is in the top ten. Material: PBMCs. The receptors were gathered from a woman in her fifties or sixties in good health and CMV-seropositive. Each CDR3 is given with its conserved first and last residue. D genes are given only for firm matches. Where a row states a size, it is once, few, many or the class of an expanded clone; other rows omit it.

d_gene,abundance,j_gene,v_gene,CDR3nt,CDR3aa
TRBD1,-,TRBJ1-3,TRBV5-1,TGCGCCAGCAGCTCGCTTGAGGGACAGCGAGGAAACACCATATATTTT,CASSSLEGQRGNTIYF
TRBD1,-,TRBJ2-3,TRBV5-1,TGCGCCAGCAGCTCGGGACAGCGTAACACAGATACGCAGTATTTT,CASSSGQRNTDTQYF
TRBD1,-,TRBJ1-3,TRBV30,TGTGCCTGGACCTCCCCGGGACAGGGGACTGGAAACACCATATATTTT,CAWTSPGQGTGNTIYF
-,-,TRBJ1-2,TRBV27,TGTGCCAGCAGCCCAAAGGCCTCAGGGTTCTACTATGGCTACACCTTC,CASSPKASGFYYGYTF
TRBD1,-,TRBJ1-1,TRBV6-5,TGTGCCAGCAGTTACTCACAGGACAGGGTGACTGAAGCTTTCTTT,CASSYSQDRVTEAFF
-,-,TRBJ2-3,TRBV10-1,TGCGCCAGCAGTGAACAACTGGAGGGAGATACGCAGTATTTT,CASSEQLEGDTQYF
TRBD1,few,TRBJ2-5,TRBV27,TGTGCCAGCAGTTCTAGACAGGGGCAAGAGACCCAGTACTTC,CASSSRQGQETQYF
-,few,TRBJ2-1,TRBV16,TGTGCCAGCAGCCAATCAACCGGGCAGTTCTTC,CASSQSTGQFF
-,once,TRBJ1-4,TRBV27,TGTGCCAGCAGTCCCCCGGGACGGGAGAATGAAAAACTGTTTTTT,CASSPPGRENEKLFF
TRBD1,-,TRBJ2-3,TRBV5-8,TGTGCCAGCAGCTTGGACAGGGGGGCAGATACGCAGTATTTT,CASSLDRGADTQYF
TRBD1,-,TRBJ2-5,TRBV15,TGTGCCACCAGCAGCCCAGGACAGGGGAGGAAGGAGACCCAGTACTTC,CATSSPGQGRKETQYF
TRBD1,-,TRBJ2-5,TRBV5-1,TGCGCCAGCAGCCCACAGGGGGCAGAGACCCAGTACTTC,CASSPQGAETQYF
TRBD1,-,TRBJ2-6,TRBV5-5,TGTGCCAGCACCAGGGGACAGGGGGCGCGTGGGGCCAACGTCCTGACTTTC,CASTRGQGARGANVLTF
-,-,TRBJ2-7,TRBV7-8,TGTGCCAGCAGCACAGGGACGGTGTCCTACGAGCAGTACTTC,CASSTGTVSYEQYF
-,-,TRBJ1-1,TRBV5-1,TGCGCCAGCAGCTTGGGTTTGCGAATGAACACTGAAGCTTTCTTT,CASSLGLRMNTEAFF
TRBD1,-,TRBJ2-7,TRBV29-1,TGCAGCGTGCTCGGGACAGGGTATTACGAGCAGTACTTC,CSVLGTGYYEQYF
TRBD1,-,TRBJ2-7,TRBV7-6,TGTGCCAGCAGCTCCGGGACAGGGCCGGGGGAGCAGTACTTC,CASSSGTGPGEQYF
-,few,TRBJ2-2,TRBV5-1,TGCGCCAGCAGCCACCCGGAGGCCGGGGAGCTGTTTTTT,CASSHPEAGELFF
-,-,TRBJ2-2,TRBV5-1,TGCGCCAGCAGCTTGGCCCTTACTGGGGAGCTGTTTTTT,CASSLALTGELFF
-,-,TRBJ1-5,TRBV12-2,TGTGCAAGTCGCTTAGAAGTCTTCCTAAGCAATCAGCCCCAGCATTTT,CASRLEVFLSNQPQHF
-,-,TRBJ2-7,TRBV5-8,TGTGCCAGCAGCTTAAACGCGGCAGCCCTACCCTACGAGCAGTACTTC,CASSLNAAALPYEQYF
TRBD2,-,TRBJ2-5,TRBV4-1,TGCGCCAGCAGCCGGGCGGGGGGGCTTGTTGAGACCCAGTACTTC,CASSRAGGLVETQYF
-,-,TRBJ1-5,TRBV6-1,TGTGCCAGCAGGGCGGACAGTAATCAGCCCCAGCATTTT,CASRADSNQPQHF
-,-,TRBJ2-1,TRBV9,TGTGCCAGCAGCGTAGAGCTGGGGGCCGCATACAATGAGCAGTTCTTC,CASSVELGAAYNEQFF
TRBD1,-,TRBJ1-6,TRBV5-1,TGCGCCAGCAGGACCGGGACAGCTAATTCACCCCTCCACTTT,CASRTGTANSPLHF
-,-,TRBJ1-4,TRBV2,TGTGCCAGCATCAGGGACATGAATGAAAAACTGTTTTTT,CASIRDMNEKLFF
-,once,TRBJ1-6,TRBV6-6,TGTGCCAGCAGTTCCAGGGCCTCCTATAATTCACCCCTCCACTTT,CASSSRASYNSPLHF
-,once,TRBJ1-4,TRBV27,TGTGCCAGCACCACAGGGTTTGGGGAAAAACTGTTTTTT,CASTTGFGEKLFF
-,few,TRBJ2-5,TRBV27,TGTGCCAGCAGCCCGACGTCTGGTTACGGTTTGGAGCAGTACTTC,CASSPTSGYGLEQYF
TRBD1,-,TRBJ1-1,TRBV18,TGTGCCAGCTCAGACACGACAGGGGGCGGAGGGGCTTTCTTT,CASSDTTGGGGAFF
-,-,TRBJ1-4,TRBV7-6,TGTGCCAGCAGCTTTCCTGCAACTAATGAAAAACTGTTTTTT,CASSFPATNEKLFF
TRBD2,-,TRBJ2-1,TRBV9,TGTGCCAGCAGCACCCGGGACTACTCCAATGAGCAGTTCTTC,CASSTRDYSNEQFF
TRBD2,-,TRBJ2-7,TRBV5-1,TGCGCCAGCAGCCCGATCCTTACTAGCGGGGGTGTCGAGCAGTACTTC,CASSPILTSGGVEQYF
-,-,TRBJ2-7,TRBV5-4,TGTGCCAGCAGCTCAGGGGGAGGCGGAGCCTACGAGCAGTACTTC,CASSSGGGGAYEQYF
-,-,TRBJ2-3,TRBV5-1,TGCGCCAGCAGCTTGATAGGGGGTAGCACAGATACGCAGTATTTT,CASSLIGGSTDTQYF
-,-,TRBJ1-2,TRBV2,TGTGCCAGCAGCGTCGCGGGGATAGGCGGCTACACCTTC,CASSVAGIGGYTF
TRBD1,-,TRBJ1-1,TRBV2,TGTGCCAGCAGGAGAGGACAGGGGGGCCTGGACACTGAAGCTTTCTTT,CASRRGQGGLDTEAFF
-,few,TRBJ2-3,TRBV19,TGTGCCAGTAGTGCTGTGGACACCACAGATACGCAGTATTTT,CASSAVDTTDTQYF
TRBD1,-,TRBJ2-1,TRBV18,TGTGCCAGCTCATCCGGGACAGGGGCACACAATGAGCAGTTCTTC,CASSSGTGAHNEQFF
TRBD2,-,TRBJ2-3,TRBV7-8,TGTGCCAGCAGCGCAGCGGGGGGGCCGATAGATACGCAGTATTTT,CASSAAGGPIDTQYF
TRBD1,-,TRBJ1-1,TRBV18,TGTGCCAGCTCACCAGTTGTTTCCAGGGGGAGCACTGAAGCTTTCTTT,CASSPVVSRGSTEAFF
TRBD1,-,TRBJ2-7,TRBV5-8,TGTGCCAGCAGTACCCCGGGACAGGGAAACTCCTACGAGCAGTACTTC,CASSTPGQGNSYEQYF
TRBD2,-,TRBJ2-5,TRBV19,TGTGCCAGTAGTATGGTCCGGACTAGCGGGGGGGCCCAAGAGACCCAGTACTTC,CASSMVRTSGGAQETQYF
-,-,TRBJ1-2,TRBV7-2,TGTGCCAGCAGCCATCACTTGCGGGCCCAAAACAACTATGGCTACACCTTC,CASSHHLRAQNNYGYTF
-,-,TRBJ1-1,TRBV9,TGTGCCAGCAGCGCGCTTACAGGGAACACTGAAGCTTTCTTT,CASSALTGNTEAFF
-,-,TRBJ2-2,TRBV12-5,TGTGCTAGTGGTTTGGGAGCTCCCGGGGAGCTGTTTTTT,CASGLGAPGELFF
-,-,TRBJ1-4,TRBV10-1,TGCGCCAGCAGTGAACCAGGGTCGGGAAAACTGTTTTTT,CASSEPGSGKLFF
-,-,TRBJ2-3,TRBV7-9,TGTGCCAGCAGCTTAGCGACCCCAGACACAGGTACGCAGTATTTT,CASSLATPDTGTQYF
TRBD1,-,TRBJ2-7,TRBV2,TGTGCCAGCAGTGGGACAGGCCTTAGCGAGCAGTACTTC,CASSGTGLSEQYF
-,-,TRBJ1-1,TRBV30,TGTGCCTGGAGCGGTAGTGGCACTGAAGCTTTCTTT,CAWSGSGTEAFF
TRBD1,-,TRBJ1-2,TRBV27,TGTGCCAGCAGGGGAACCGGGACAGGGGATGGCTACACCTTC,CASRGTGTGDGYTF